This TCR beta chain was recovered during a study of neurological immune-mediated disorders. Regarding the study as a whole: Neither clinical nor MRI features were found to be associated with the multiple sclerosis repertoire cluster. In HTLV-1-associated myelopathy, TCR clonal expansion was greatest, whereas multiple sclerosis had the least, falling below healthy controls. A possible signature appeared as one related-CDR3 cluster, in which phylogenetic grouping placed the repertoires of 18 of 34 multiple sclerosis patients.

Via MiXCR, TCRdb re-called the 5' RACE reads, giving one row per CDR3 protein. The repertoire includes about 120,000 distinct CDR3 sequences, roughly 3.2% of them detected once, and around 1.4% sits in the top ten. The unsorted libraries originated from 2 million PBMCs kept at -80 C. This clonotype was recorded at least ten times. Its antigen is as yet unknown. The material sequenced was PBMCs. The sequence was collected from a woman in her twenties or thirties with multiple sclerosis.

The CDR3: CASSLIAGLSSYNEQFF. The CDR3 nucleotides are TGTGCCAGCAGCTTAATAGCGGGGCTAAGCTCCTACAATGAGCAGTTCTTC. The chain combines TRBV7-2 with TRBJ2-1; 8 nucleotides match TRBD2. The V gene end was trimmed by 2 bases and the J gene end by 0 bases; junction bases not matched to a gene: 6. CDR3 size: 17 residues. The germline CDR1 and CDR2 sequences are SGHTA and FQGNSA.